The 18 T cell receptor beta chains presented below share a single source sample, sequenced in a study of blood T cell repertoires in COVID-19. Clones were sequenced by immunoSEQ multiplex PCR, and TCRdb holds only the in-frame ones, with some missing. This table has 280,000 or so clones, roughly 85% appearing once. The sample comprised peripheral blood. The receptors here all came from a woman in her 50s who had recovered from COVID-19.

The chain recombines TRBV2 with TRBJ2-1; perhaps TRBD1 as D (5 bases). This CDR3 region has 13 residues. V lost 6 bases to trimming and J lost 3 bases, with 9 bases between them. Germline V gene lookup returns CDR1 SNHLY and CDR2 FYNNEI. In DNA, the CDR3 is TGTGCCAGCAGGGTTGACAGCTACAATGAGCAGTTCTTC. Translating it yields CASRVDSYNEQFF.

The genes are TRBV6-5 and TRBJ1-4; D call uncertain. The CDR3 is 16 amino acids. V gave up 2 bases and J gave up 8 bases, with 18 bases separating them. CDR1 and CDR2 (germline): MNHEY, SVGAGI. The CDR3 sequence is CASSYVREGRKEKLFF. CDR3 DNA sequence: TGTGCCAGCAGTTACGTTCGGGAGGGTAGGAAGGAAAAACTGTTTTTT.

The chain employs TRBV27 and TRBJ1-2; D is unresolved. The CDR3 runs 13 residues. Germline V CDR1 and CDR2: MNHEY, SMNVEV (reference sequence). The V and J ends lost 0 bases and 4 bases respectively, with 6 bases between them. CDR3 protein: CASSLSSSYGYTF. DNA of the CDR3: TGTGCCAGCAGTTTATCGTCGAGCTATGGCTACACCTTC.

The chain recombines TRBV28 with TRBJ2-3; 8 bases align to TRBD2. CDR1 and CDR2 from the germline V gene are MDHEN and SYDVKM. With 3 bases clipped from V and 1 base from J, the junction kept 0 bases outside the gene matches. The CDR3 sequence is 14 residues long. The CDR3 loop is CASSLTSGTDTQYF. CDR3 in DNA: TGTGCCAGCAGTTTGACTAGCGGCACAGATACGCAGTATTTT.

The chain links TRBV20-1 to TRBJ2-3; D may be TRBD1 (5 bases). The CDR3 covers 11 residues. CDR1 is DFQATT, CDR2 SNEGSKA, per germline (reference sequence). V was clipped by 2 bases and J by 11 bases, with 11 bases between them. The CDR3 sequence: CSARPDSEQYF. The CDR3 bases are TGCAGTGCTAGACCCGACAGTGAGCAGTATTTT.

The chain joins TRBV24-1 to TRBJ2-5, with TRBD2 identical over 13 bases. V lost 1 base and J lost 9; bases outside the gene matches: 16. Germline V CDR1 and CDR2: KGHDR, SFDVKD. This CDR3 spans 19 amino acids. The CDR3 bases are TGTGCCACCAGTGATTTTGGGACTAGCGGGAACCCAGGTGCCGGGGCCCAGTACTTC. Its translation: CATSDFGTSGNPGAGAQYF.

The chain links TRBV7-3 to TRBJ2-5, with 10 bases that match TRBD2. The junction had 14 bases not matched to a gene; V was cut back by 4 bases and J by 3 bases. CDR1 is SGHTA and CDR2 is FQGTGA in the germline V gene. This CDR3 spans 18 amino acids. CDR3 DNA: TGTGCCAGCAGCTATCATGCTCTTAGGACTAGCGGAGAAGAGACCCAGTACTTC. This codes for CASSYHALRTSGEETQYF.

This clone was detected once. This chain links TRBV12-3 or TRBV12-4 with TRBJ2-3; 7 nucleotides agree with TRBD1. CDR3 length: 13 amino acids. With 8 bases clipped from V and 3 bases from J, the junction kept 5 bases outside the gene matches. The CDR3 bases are TGTGCCAGCGGGTCAGGGGGTACAGATACGCAGTATTTT. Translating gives CASGSGGTDTQYF.

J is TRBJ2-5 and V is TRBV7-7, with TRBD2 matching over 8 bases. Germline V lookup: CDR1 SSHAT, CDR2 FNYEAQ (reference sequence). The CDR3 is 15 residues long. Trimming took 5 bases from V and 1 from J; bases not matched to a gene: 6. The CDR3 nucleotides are TGTGCCAGCAGCCGAGTAGCGGGGCTCCAAGAGACCCAGTACTTC. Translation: CASSRVAGLQETQYF.

CDR3 loop: CASSNRDTQETQYF. The CDR3, as DNA: TGTGCCAGTAGTAACCGGGACACCCAAGAGACCCAGTACTTC. The gene calls are TRBV19 and TRBJ2-5, with D maybe TRBD1 (6 bases). V lost 4 bases and J 1 base, leaving 10 bases between the germline ends. The CDR3 covers 14 residues. Germline CDR1 reads LNHDA; CDR2 reads SQIVND (reference sequence).

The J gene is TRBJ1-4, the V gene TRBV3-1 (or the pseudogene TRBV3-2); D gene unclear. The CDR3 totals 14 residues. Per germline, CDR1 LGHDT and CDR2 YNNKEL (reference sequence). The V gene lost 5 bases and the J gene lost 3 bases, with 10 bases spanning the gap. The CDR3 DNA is TGTGCCAGCAGCGAGAGGTCGGCTAATGAAAAACTGTTTTTT. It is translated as CASSERSANEKLFF.

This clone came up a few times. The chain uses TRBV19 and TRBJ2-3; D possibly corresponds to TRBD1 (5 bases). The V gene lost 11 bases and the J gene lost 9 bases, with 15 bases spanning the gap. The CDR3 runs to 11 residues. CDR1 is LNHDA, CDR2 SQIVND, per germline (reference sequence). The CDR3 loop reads CASEADTTQYF. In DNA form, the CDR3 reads TGTGCCTCCGAGGCGGACACCACGCAGTATTTT. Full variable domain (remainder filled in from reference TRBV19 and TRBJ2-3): DGGITQSPKYLFRKEGQNVTLSCEQNLNHDAMYWYRQDPGQGLRLIYYSQIVNDFQKGDIAEGYSVSREKKESFPLTVTSAQKNPTAFYLCASEADTTQYFGPGTRLTVL.

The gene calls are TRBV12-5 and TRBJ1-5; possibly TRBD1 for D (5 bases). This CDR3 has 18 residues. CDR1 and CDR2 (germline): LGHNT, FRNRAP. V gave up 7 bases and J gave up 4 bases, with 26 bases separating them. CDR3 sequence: CASDPSTGAGERNQPQHF. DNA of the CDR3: TGTGCTAGTGATCCATCTACGGGAGCGGGGGAGCGGAATCAGCCCCAGCATTTT.

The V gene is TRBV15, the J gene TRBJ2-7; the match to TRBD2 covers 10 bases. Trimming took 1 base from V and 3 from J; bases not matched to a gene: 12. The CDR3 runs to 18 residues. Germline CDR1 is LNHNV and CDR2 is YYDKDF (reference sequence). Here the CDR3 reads CATSRGIGSSGGNYEQYF. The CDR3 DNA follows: TGTGCCACCAGCAGAGGAATTGGATCTAGCGGGGGCAACTACGAGCAGTACTTC.

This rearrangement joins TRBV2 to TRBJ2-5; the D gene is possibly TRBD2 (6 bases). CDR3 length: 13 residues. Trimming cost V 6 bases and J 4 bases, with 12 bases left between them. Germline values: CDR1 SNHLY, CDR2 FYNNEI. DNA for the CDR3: TGTGCCAGCAGGGGTTTCGGGGGAGAGACCCAGTACTTC. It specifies CASRGFGGETQYF.

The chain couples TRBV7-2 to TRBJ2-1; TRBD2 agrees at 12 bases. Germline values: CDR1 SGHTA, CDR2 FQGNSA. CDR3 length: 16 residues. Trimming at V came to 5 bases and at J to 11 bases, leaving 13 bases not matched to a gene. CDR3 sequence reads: CASSRTILAGGQKQFF. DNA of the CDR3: TGTGCCAGCAGCCGTACCATACTAGCGGGGGGCCAGAAGCAGTTCTTC.

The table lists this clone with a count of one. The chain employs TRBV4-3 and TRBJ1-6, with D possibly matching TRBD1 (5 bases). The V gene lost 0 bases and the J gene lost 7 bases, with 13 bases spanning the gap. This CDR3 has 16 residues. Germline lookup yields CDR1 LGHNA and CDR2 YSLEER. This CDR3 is CASSQDRGGGNSPLHF. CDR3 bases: TGCGCCAGCAGCCAAGATCGGGGGGGAGGAAATTCACCCCTCCACTTT.

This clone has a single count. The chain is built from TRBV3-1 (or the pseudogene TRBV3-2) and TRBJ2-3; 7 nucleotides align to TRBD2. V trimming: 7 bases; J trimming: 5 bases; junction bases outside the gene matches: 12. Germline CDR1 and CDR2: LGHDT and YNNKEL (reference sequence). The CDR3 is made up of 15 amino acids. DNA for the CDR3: TGTGCCAGCACCGAACTAGCGCAAGAAGGAGATACGCAGTATTTT. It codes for CASTELAQEGDTQYF.